The 2 T cell receptor beta chains listed next were all sequenced from one sample in a study of identical twins. MiXCR was run by TCRdb on the 5' RACE reads, yielding one entry per CDR3 protein. This sample yields about 520,000 distinct CDR3 sequences, of which about 20% are seen a single time; roughly 0.9% belongs to the top ten. The same sample was also studied in work on T cells expressing NK-cell markers.

The sample taken for sequencing was CD4+ T cells sorted from blood. These receptors all stem from a woman aged 18-30 years in good health.

The genes are TRBV20-1 and TRBJ1-1, with TRBD1 matching 7 bases. CDR1 and CDR2 from the germline V gene are DFQATT and SNEGSKA (reference sequence). CDR3 length: 12 amino acids. The CDR3 spells CATTGVNTEAFF. The CDR3 nucleotides are TGCGCCACTACAGGGGTAAACACTGAAGCTTTCTTT.

The chain is built from TRBV29-1 and TRBJ2-1, with 11 bases that match TRBD2. This CDR3 has 17 amino acids. Germline V gives CDR1 SQVTM, CDR2 ANQGSEA. V shed 3 bases, J shed 4 bases, and the junction held 11 bases outside the gene matches. The CDR3 sequence is CSVEWLAGGGSYNEQFF. CDR3 in DNA: TGCAGCGTTGAGTGGCTAGCGGGAGGAGGGTCGTACAATGAGCAGTTCTTC.